This T cell receptor (beta chain) derives from a study of glioma-infiltrating T cells after dendritic cell vaccination. Study context: At biweekly intervals, patients got three intradermal dendritic cell vaccine injections.

Findings and limits, study-wide: Only a small number of patients had complete blood and tumor samples.

This clone was counted only a few times. Its antigen remains unknown. Amplification used 60 V beta primers and 13 J beta primers. TCRdb keeps only in-frame clones here, not all; method: immunoSEQ multiplex PCR. The sample lists around 100,000 clones; roughly 80% were seen once. Time point here: after dendritic cell vaccination, including at tumor progression/relapse. Isocitrate dehydrogenase mutation was absent in all glioblastoma patients. V shed 1 base and J shed 4 bases, with 11 bases lying between them. CDR3 length equals 15 residues. Germline V gives CDR1 SNHLY, CDR2 FYNNEI. The receptor was derived from a human donor with glioblastoma. The J gene is TRBJ2-1, the V gene TRBV2; D perhaps matches TRBD2 (5 bases). The sample was blood, taken after dendritic cell vaccination. CDR3 nucleotide sequence: TGTGCCAGCAGTGAAGGGGGAGTTACTTACAATGAGCAGTTCTTC. Translation: CASSEGGVTYNEQFF. Drawing the rest from reference TRBV2 and TRBJ2-1, the complete variable domain is EPEVTQTPSHQVTQMGQEVILRCVPISNHLYFYWYRQILGQKVEFLVSFYNNEISEKSEIFDDQFSVERPDGSNFTLKIRSTKLEDSAMYFCASSEGGVTYNEQFFGPGTRLTVL.